Presented here are 5 T cell receptor beta chains from one specimen sequenced in a study of OX40 agonist ivuxolimab in advanced cancers. Library preparation employed the immunoSEQ multiplex PCR assay. The table comes from immuneACCESS by way of TCRdb, which keeps in-frame sequences with V and J called. Part of the clones is missing from these tables; in studies checked, under half for an unresolved V gene and the rest for unknown reasons. The sample data list around 54,000 clones, and 85% to 95% of these were observed just once. Around 12% of the sample goes to the ten largest clones. Sequenced material: CD4+ or CD8+ T cells sorted from blood, taken in a trial of the OX40 agonist ivuxolimab. These receptors came from an adult with an advanced solid tumor such as melanoma, head and neck, liver or kidney cancer.

The chain carries TRBV28 and TRBJ2-1; 9 nucleotides align to TRBD2. There are 13 residues in the CDR3. J lost 5 bases, V lost 8 bases, and 4 bases had no gene match. Germline lookup yields CDR1 MDHEN and CDR2 SYDVKM. In nucleotides, the CDR3 is TGTGCCAGCGAGGGACTAGCCGACAATGAGCAGTTCTTC. Protein sequence: CASEGLADNEQFF.

CDR3 in amino acids: CASSSGQGLFNGYTF. The DNA of the CDR3 is TGTGCCAGCAGCTCCGGTCAGGGCCTGTTTAATGGCTACACCTTC. The V gene is TRBV7-9, the J gene TRBJ1-2; TRBD1 is a possible D gene (5 bases). CDR1 is SEHNR, CDR2 FQNEAQ, per germline (reference sequence). The ends were cut back, 4 bases at V and 6 bases at J, with 18 bases in the middle. The CDR3 covers 15 residues.

V is TRBV4-1 and J is TRBJ2-7, with D possibly being TRBD1 (6 bases). This CDR3 comprises 14 residues. CDR1 is MGHRA and CDR2 is YSYEKL in the germline V gene. Trimming shortened V by 4 bases and J by 1 base, and 11 bases separated the two germline ends. As DNA, the CDR3 is TGCGCCAGCAGCCGTATACAGGGTTCCTACGAGCAGTACTTC. Its protein is CASSRIQGSYEQYF.

The V and J genes are TRBV9 and TRBJ2-3; TRBD2 might be the D (5 bases). Trimming removed 0 bases at V and 1 base at J, with 12 bases between. CDR3 length: 16 residues. Germline CDR1 and CDR2: SGDLS and YYNGEE. Here the CDR3 DNA reads TGTGCCAGCAGCGTAGTGATGGGAGCCGGCACAGATACGCAGTATTTT. Amino acids: CASSVVMGAGTDTQYF.

The V gene is TRBV27, the J gene TRBJ2-1; the match to TRBD2 covers 14 bases. The CDR3 is 15 amino acids. The V gene's germline CDR1 is MNHEY and CDR2 SMNVEV (reference sequence). V shed 4 bases and J 7 bases; nucleotides not matched to a gene: 3. CDR3 sequence (DNA): TGTGCCAGCAGTTCGGGACTAGCGGGAGCAAATGAGCAGTTCTTC. It encodes CASSSGLAGANEQFF.